A single TCR beta chain is shown here with its context. Its antigen is currently unknown. The CDR3 extends over 15 amino acids. Germline V lookup: CDR1 SGHTA, CDR2 FQGNSA. Between the trimmed V and J ends, which lost 5 bases and 0 bases, there was a span of 12 bases. CD4+ T cells from unexposed donors were obtained before the COVID-19 pandemic (2011-2018). Isolation of CD4+ T cells took place after about 10 days in culture. Testing used SARS-CoV-2 S/N and four cold-coronavirus spikes on unexposed-donor CD4+ T cells, cells permitting. These data come from a study of CD4 T cells in relation to SARS-CoV-2 and coronaviruses. About the study: Shared crossreactive spike epitopes were mapped to their HLA restriction.

This table comes from immunoSEQ multiplex PCR, and its TCRdb copy is limited to in-frame clones, with some not included. This sample has tens of thousands of clones, with 76% found just once. The rearrangement joins TRBV7-2 to TRBJ2-3; the D gene is possibly TRBD2 (6 bases). This sequence was found in a human donor in good health. The sequenced sample consisted of CD4+ T cells from PBMCs, cultured in vitro. The DNA for the CDR3 is TGTGCCAGCAGCCCTGGGGGGAGTAGCACAGATACGCAGTATTTT. It is translated as CASSPGGSSTDTQYF. Full variable domain (remainder filled in from reference TRBV7-2 and TRBJ2-3): GAGVSQSPSNKVTEKGKDVELRCDPISGHTALYWYRQSLGQGLEFLIYFQGNSAPDKSGLPSDRFSAERTGGSVSTLTIQRTQQEDSAVYLCASSPGGSSTDTQYFGPGTRLTVL.